This TCR beta chain comes out of a study of CD8+ T cells in alopecia areata. Background on the study: Treated patients swallowed 5 to 10 mg of oral tofacitinib twice daily.

V was clipped by 1 base and J by 4 bases, with 2 bases between them. CDR3 length equals 12 residues. The germline V gene has CDR1 MNHEY and CDR2 SVGAGI. This clone was counted a single time. Described treatment: oral pan-JAK inhibitor, 5-10 mg twice daily. Specimens obtained from alopecia areata patients comprised lesional scalp punch biopsies and peripheral blood. cDNA prepared by RNA extraction and subsequent reverse transcription served as the template for sequencing. Assay: immunoSEQ multiplex PCR; the TCRdb copy retains only in-frame clones and omits some. The repertoire holds tens of thousands of clones, just over 70% seen once, with 17% in the top ten.

The chain has TRBV6-5 and TRBJ2-1; D not resolved. The sequencing used CD8+ T cells sorted from blood, collected at approximately week 42, from a patient treated with tofacitinib. The receptor was derived from a human donor with alopecia areata. The CDR3, as DNA: TGTGCCAGCAGTTACTTTTACAATGAGCAGTTCTTC. Protein product: CASSYFYNEQFF.